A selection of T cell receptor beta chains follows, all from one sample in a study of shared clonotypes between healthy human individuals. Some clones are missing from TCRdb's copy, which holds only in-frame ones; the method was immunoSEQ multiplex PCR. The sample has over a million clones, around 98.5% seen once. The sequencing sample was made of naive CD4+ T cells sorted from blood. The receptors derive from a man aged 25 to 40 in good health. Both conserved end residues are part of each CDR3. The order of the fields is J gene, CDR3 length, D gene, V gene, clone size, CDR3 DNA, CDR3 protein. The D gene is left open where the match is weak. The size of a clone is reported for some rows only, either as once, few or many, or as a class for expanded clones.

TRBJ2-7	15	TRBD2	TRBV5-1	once	TGCGCCAGCAGCTTGGCCGGTCTAGCGGACTACGAGCAGTACTTC	CASSLAGLADYEQYF
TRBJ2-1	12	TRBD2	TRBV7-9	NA	TGTGCCAGCAGCGTATCTAGCGGGGAGCAGTTCTTC	CASSVSSGEQFF
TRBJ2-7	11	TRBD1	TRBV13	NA	TGTGCCAGCAGCTCCCGGGACAGCAGGAACTTC	CASSSRDSRNF
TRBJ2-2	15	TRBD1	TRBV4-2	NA	TGTGCCAGCAGCCAAGAGGGACAGGGGAGCGGGGAGCTGTTTTTT	CASSQEGQGSGELFF
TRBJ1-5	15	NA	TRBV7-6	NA	TGTGCCAGCAGCAAATCAGTAGATAGCAATCAGCCCCAGCATTTT	CASSKSVDSNQPQHF
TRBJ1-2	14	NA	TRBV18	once	TGTGCCAGCTCACCACGGGGGTTAAACTATGGCTACACCTTC	CASSPRGLNYGYTF
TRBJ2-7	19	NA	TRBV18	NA	TGTGCCAGCTCACTAGGGACTAGAGCCCGGTCTAGGGGGCTCTCCGAGCAGTACTTC	CASSLGTRARSRGLSEQYF
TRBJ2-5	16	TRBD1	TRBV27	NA	TGTGCCAGCAGTTCCCCTGGACAGGGGGTGGAAGAGACCCAGTACTTC	CASSSPGQGVEETQYF
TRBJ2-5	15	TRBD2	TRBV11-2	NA	TGTGCCAGCAGCTCCGGGACTAGCGGGCTAGAGACCCAGTACTTC	CASSSGTSGLETQYF
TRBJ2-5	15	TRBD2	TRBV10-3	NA	TGTGCCATCAGTGAGTCTCGGGAGGCTGAAGAGACCCAGTACTTC	CAISESREAEETQYF
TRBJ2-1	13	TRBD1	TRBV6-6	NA	TGTGCCAGCAGAGCCGGGACAGATAATGAGCAGTTCTTC	CASRAGTDNEQFF
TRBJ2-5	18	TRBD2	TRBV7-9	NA	TGTGCCAGCAGCTTAGATAGGTCTAGCGGGAGGAAGCAAGAGACCCAGTACTTC	CASSLDRSSGRKQETQYF
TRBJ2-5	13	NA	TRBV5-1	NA	TGCGCCAGCAGCAAGGGTGTGTGGGAGACCCAGTACTTC	CASSKGVWETQYF
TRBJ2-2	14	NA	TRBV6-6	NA	TGTGCCAGCAGTTACTTACTAGGGACCGGGGAGCTGTTTTTT	CASSYLLGTGELFF
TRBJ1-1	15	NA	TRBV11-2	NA	TGTGCCAGCAGCTTGGAAAACGGGGGGCACACTGAAGCTTTCTTT	CASSLENGGHTEAFF
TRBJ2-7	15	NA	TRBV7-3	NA	TGTGCCAGCAGCTTACGGGCAGGTGTAAGCTACGAGCAGTACTTC	CASSLRAGVSYEQYF
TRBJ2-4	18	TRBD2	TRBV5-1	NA	TGCGCCAGCAGCTTCGGGACTAGCGGGAGAGTAGCCAAAAACATTCAGTACTTC	CASSFGTSGRVAKNIQYF
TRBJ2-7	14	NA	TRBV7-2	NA	TGTGCCAGCACTTCATCCAGGGTTTCCTACGAGCAGTACTTC	CASTSSRVSYEQYF
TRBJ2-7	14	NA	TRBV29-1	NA	TGCAGCGTTGAAGGGCACTTTCTAGTCTACGAGCAGTACTTC	CSVEGHFLVYEQYF
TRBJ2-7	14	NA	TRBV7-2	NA	TGTGCCAGCAGCTTATCGGCTTTGGGAGGCGAGCAGTACTTC	CASSLSALGGEQYF
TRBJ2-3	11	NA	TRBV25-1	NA	TGTGCCAGCAGTCATAAAAATACGCAGTATTTT	CASSHKNTQYF
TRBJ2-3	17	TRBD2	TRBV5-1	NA	TGCGCCAGCAGCTACCGACTAGCGGGAGGGCCGGGGGATACGCAGTATTTT	CASSYRLAGGPGDTQYF
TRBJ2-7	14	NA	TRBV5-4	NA	TGTGCCAGCAGCTTGGATTACGGACCCTACGAGCAGTACTTC	CASSLDYGPYEQYF
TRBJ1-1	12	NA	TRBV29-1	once	TGCAGCGTCTTGGGAGGGAACACTGAAGCTTTCTTT	CSVLGGNTEAFF
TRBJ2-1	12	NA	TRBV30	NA	TGTGCCTGTAACGATGCCTACAATGAGCAGTTCTTC	CACNDAYNEQFF
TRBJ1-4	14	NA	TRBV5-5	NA	TGTGCCAGCAGCTTCACAGCAACTAATGAAAAACTGTTTTTT	CASSFTATNEKLFF
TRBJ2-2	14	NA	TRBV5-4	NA	TGTGCCAGCAGCGAGAATTACGGTAGCGGGGAGCTGTTTTTT	CASSENYGSGELFF
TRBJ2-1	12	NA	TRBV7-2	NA	TGTGCCAGCAGCCCTTCCTCACGTGCTAAGGTCTTC	CASSPSSRAKVF
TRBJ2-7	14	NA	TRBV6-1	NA	TGTGCCAGCAGTGAAGAGGGCGGCACCTACGAGCAGTACTTC	CASSEEGGTYEQYF
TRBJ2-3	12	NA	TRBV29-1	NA	TGCAGCGTTGGGGCGGCCACAGATACGCAGTATTTT	CSVGAATDTQYF
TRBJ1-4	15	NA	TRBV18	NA	TGTGCCAGCTCACCTGTGAAGGCAACTAATGAAAAACTGTTTTTT	CASSPVKATNEKLFF
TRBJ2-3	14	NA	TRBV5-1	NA	TGCGCCAGCAGCTCCACTCCTTCGGCAGATACGCAGTATTTT	CASSSTPSADTQYF
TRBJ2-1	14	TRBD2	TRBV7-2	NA	TGTGCCAGCAGCCTAGCGGGAGGGCCTTATGAGCAGTTCTTC	CASSLAGGPYEQFF
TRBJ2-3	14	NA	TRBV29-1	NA	TGCAGCTCCGAGGCCAGGGTAAATACAGATACGCAGTATTTT	CSSEARVNTDTQYF
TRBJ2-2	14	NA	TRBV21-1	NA	TGTGCCACCCCCCGGACAGGGAACACCGGGGAGCTGTTTTTT	CATPRTGNTGELFF
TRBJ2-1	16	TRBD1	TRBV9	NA	TGTGCCAGCAGCGTAGTTCCGGGACAGGGAGGCAATGAGCAGTTCTTC	CASSVVPGQGGNEQFF
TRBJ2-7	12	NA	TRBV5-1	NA	TGCGCCAGCAGCCTGGACCTCTACGAGCAGTACTTC	CASSLDLYEQYF
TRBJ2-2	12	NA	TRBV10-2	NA	TGCGCCAGCAGTGCTGGATTCGGGGAGCTGTTTTTT	CASSAGFGELFF
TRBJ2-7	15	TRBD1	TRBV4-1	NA	TGCGCCAGCAGCCAACCAACGGGACAGGTTAAGGAGCAGTACTTC	CASSQPTGQVKEQYF
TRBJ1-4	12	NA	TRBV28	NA	TGTGCCAGCAGGGGGCTCGATGAAAAACTGTTTTTT	CASRGLDEKLFF
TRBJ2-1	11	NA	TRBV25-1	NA	TGTGCCAGCAGTGAACGGATTGAGCAGTTCTTC	CASSERIEQFF